The 6 T cell receptor beta chains listed next were all sequenced from one sample in a study of blood T cell repertoires in COVID-19. Method: immunoSEQ multiplex PCR; TCRdb's copy keeps in-frame clones and lacks some. The repertoire holds 250,000 or so clones, with about 87% as singletons. Material for sequencing was PBMCs or T cells enriched from blood (not recorded which). The receptors come from a woman in her 40s who had been exposed to COVID-19.

The V and J genes are TRBV4-3 and TRBJ1-2, with TRBD1 matching 7 bases. The CDR3 runs to 16 residues. V was pared by 1 base and J by 3 bases, with 8 bases of the junction left unmatched. The germline gives CDR1 LGHNA, CDR2 YSLEER. The CDR3 region is CASSQGPGTEYYGYTF. Written as DNA, the CDR3 is TGCGCCAGCAGCCAAGGCCCAGGGACAGAATACTATGGCTACACCTTC.

The CDR3 is CASSQSNTEAFF. Written as DNA, the CDR3 is TGTGCCAGCAGCCAGTCTAACACTGAAGCTTTCTTT. The genes are TRBV5-4 and TRBJ1-1; D call uncertain. The CDR3 totals 12 residues. Germline CDR1 SGHNT, CDR2 YYREEE (reference sequence). V lost 4 bases and J 2 bases, leaving 6 bases between the germline ends.

The chain uses TRBV2 and TRBJ2-3, with D perhaps matching TRBD1 (5 bases). Per germline, CDR1 SNHLY and CDR2 FYNNEI. V was trimmed by 7 bases and J by 4 bases, leaving 15 bases between them. CDR3 length equals 14 residues. The CDR3 here is CASNGAGKADTQYF. The CDR3 DNA reads TGTGCCAGCAATGGGGCAGGGAAAGCAGATACGCAGTATTTT.

The genes are TRBV5-1 and TRBJ1-2; tentative D call: TRBD1 (5 bases). CDR3 length equals 14 residues. Germline V lookup: CDR1 SGHRS, CDR2 YFSETQ. The germline V and J ends were trimmed by 0 bases and 2 bases, with 8 bases remaining between them. The CDR3 is CASSLGQPNYGYTF. CDR3 sequence (DNA): TGCGCCAGCAGCTTGGGACAGCCAAACTATGGCTACACCTTC.

The chain joins TRBV24-1 to TRBJ2-1; TRBD1 is a possible D gene (6 bases). This CDR3 has 17 residues. V lost 1 base and J 4 bases, leaving 16 bases between the germline ends. Germline loops: CDR1 KGHDR, CDR2 SFDVKD. The CDR3 nucleotides are TGTGCCACCAGTGATTTTGGCGGCAGGGGTTCGTACAATGAGCAGTTCTTC. This codes for CATSDFGGRGSYNEQFF.

This clone was seen a single time. The CDR3 spells CASSQAQGWETNSPLHF. DNA for the CDR3: TGTGCCAGCAGCCAAGCACAGGGGTGGGAAACTAATTCACCCCTCCACTTT. The rearrangement links TRBV4-2 to TRBJ1-6, with 7 bases aligning to TRBD1. CDR1 and CDR2 (germline): LGHNA, YNFKEQ. The ends lost 1 base at V and 6 bases at J; junction bases unmatched: 9. This CDR3 contains 17 residues.